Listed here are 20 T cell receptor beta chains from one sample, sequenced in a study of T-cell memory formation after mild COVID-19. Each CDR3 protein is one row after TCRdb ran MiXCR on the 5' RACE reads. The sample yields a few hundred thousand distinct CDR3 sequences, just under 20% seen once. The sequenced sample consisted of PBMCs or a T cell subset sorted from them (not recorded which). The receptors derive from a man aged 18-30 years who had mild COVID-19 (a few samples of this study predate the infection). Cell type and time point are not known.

The CDR3 coding sequence is TGTGCCAGCAGCTTACTCAGGGATACTGAAGCTTTCTTT. This sequence encodes CASSLLRDTEAFF. J is TRBJ1-1 and V is TRBV7-3, with a tentative D call TRBD1 (5 bases). The length of the CDR3 is 13 residues. Germline CDR1 and CDR2: SGHTA and FQGTGA. Trimming took 2 bases from V and 5 from J, leaving 9 bases between them. Filled out from reference TRBV7-3 and TRBJ1-1, the complete variable domain reads GAGVSQTPSNKVTEKGKYVELRCDPISGHTALYWYRQSLGQGPEFLIYFQGTGAADDSGLPNDRFFAVRPEGSVSTLKIQRTERGDSAVYLCASSLLRDTEAFFGQGTRLTVV.

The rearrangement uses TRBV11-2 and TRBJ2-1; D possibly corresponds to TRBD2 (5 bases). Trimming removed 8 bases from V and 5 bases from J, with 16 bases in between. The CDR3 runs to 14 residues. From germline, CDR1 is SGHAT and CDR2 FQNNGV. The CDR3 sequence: CASGEDWRNNEQFF. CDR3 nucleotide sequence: TGTGCCAGCGGAGAGGACTGGAGAAACAATGAGCAGTTCTTC.

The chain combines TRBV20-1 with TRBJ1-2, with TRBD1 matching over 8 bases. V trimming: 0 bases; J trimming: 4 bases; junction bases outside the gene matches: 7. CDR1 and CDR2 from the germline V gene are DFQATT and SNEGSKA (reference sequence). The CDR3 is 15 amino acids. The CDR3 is CSARDRGQTFYGYTF. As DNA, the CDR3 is TGCAGTGCTAGAGACAGGGGGCAGACGTTCTATGGCTACACCTTC.

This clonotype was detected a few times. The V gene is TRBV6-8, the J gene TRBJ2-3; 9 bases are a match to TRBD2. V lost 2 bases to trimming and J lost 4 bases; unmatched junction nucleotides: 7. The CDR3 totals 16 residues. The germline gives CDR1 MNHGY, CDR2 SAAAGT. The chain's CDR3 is CASSYLGLAWADTQYF. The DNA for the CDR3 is TGTGCCAGCAGTTACCTCGGACTAGCGTGGGCAGATACGCAGTATTTT.

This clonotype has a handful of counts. The CDR3 protein is CASSSPSYEQYV. The CDR3 DNA reads as TGTGCCAGCAGTTCTCCGTCCTACGAGCAGTACGTC. The rearrangement joins TRBV6-2 or TRBV6-3 to TRBJ2-7, with unresolved D. This CDR3 has 12 amino acids. The germline CDR1 and CDR2 sequences are MNHEY and SVGEGT. Trimming removed 4 bases at V and 1 base at J, with 5 bases between.

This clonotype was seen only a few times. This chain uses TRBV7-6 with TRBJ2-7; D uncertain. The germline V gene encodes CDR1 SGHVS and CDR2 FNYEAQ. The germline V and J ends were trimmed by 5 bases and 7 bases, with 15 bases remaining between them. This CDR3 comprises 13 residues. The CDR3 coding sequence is TGTGCCAGCAGCACCCTGGGTTCCGGGGAGCAGTACTTC. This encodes CASSTLGSGEQYF.

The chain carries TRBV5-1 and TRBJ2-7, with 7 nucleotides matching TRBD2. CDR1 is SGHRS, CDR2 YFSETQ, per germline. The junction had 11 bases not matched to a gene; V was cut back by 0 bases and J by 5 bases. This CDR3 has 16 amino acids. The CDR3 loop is CASSLVPQIGGNEQYF. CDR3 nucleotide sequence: TGCGCCAGCAGCTTGGTACCCCAGATCGGGGGGAACGAGCAGTACTTC.

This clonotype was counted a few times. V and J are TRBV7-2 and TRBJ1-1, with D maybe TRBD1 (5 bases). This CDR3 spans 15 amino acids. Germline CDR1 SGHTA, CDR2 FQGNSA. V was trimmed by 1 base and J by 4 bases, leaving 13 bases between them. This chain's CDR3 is CASSLGHRGSTEAFF. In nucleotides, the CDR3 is TGTGCCAGCAGCTTAGGACACCGGGGGAGCACTGAAGCTTTCTTT.

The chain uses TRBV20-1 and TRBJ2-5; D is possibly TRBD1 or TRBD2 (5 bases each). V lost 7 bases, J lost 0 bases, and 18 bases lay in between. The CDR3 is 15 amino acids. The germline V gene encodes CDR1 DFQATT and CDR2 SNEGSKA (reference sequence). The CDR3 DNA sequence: TGCAGTGTTCTTCCCGAGGGGACGAACCAAGAGACCCAGTACTTC. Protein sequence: CSVLPEGTNQETQYF.

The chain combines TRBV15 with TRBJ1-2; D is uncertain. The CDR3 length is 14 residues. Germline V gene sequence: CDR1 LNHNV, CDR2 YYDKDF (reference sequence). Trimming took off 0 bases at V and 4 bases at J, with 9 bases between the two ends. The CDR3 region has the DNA TGTGCCACCAGCAGAGATCGAATTTCCTATGGCTACACCTTC. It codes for CATSRDRISYGYTF.

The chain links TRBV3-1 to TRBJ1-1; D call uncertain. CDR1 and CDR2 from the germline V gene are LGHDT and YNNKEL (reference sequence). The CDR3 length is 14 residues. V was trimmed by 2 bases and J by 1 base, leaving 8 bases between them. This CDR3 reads CASSQRGGNTEAFF. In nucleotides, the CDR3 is TGTGCCAGCAGCCAAAGAGGAGGGAACACTGAAGCTTTCTTT.

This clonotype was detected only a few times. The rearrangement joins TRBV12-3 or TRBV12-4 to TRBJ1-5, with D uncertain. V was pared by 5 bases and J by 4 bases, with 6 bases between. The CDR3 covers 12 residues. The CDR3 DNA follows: TGTGCCAGCAGTAGGATAAATCAGCCCCAGCATTTT. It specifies CASSRINQPQHF.

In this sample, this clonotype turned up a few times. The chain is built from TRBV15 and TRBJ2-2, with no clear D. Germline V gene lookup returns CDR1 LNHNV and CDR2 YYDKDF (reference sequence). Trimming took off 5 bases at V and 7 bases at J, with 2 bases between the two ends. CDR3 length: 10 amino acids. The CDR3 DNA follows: TGTGCCACCAGCCGCGGGGAGCTGTTTTTT. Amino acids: CATSRGELFF.

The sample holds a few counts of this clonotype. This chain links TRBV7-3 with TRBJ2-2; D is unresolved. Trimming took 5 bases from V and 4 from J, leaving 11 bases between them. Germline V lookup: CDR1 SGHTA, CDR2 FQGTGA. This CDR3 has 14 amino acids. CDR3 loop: CASSKRPATGELFF. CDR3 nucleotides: TGTGCCAGCAGCAAACGCCCGGCCACCGGGGAGCTGTTTTTT.

Here the CDR3 reads CSARTRPNEQYF. CDR3 coding DNA: TGCAGTGCTAGGACCAGGCCGAACGAGCAGTACTTC. The V gene is TRBV20-1, the J gene TRBJ2-7; D gene ambiguous. Germline lookup yields CDR1 DFQATT and CDR2 SNEGSKA (reference sequence). V lost 3 bases to trimming and J lost 5 bases, with 11 bases between them. The CDR3 length is 12 residues.

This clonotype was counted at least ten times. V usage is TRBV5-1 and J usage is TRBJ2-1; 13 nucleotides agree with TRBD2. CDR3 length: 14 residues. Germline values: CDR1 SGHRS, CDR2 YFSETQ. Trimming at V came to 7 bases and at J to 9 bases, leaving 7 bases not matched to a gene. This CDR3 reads CASAGTSGMGEQFF. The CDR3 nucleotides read TGCGCCAGCGCAGGGACTAGCGGGATGGGTGAGCAGTTCTTC.

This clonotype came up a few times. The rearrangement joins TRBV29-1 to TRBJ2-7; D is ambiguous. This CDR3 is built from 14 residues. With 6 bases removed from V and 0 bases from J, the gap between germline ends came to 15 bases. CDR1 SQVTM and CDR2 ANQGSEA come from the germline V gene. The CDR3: CSVAGQPNSYEQYF. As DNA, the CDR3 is TGCAGCGTAGCAGGCCAGCCTAACTCCTACGAGCAGTACTTC.

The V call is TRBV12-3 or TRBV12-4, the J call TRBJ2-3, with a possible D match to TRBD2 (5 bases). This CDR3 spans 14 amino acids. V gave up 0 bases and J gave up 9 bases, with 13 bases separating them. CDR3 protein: CASSLAGPRGTQYF. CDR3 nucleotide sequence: TGTGCCAGCAGTTTAGCAGGTCCCCGGGGAACGCAGTATTTT.

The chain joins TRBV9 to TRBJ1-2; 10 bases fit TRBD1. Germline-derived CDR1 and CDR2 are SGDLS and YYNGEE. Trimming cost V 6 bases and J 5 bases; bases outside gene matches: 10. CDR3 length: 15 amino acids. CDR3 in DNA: TGTGCCAGCAAAGGCTCGGGACAGGGGTATTATGGCTACACCTTC. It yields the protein CASKGSGQGYYGYTF.

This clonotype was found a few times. The DNA for the CDR3 is TGTGCCAGCAGCCAAGGAGGGCTGGATACGCAGTATTTT. Its protein is CASSQGGLDTQYF. The V call is TRBV4-2, the J call TRBJ2-3, with D possibly being TRBD2 (5 bases). Germline CDR1 is LGHNA and CDR2 is YNFKEQ. Trimming left V 1 base short and J 6 bases short, with 8 bases between. The CDR3 loop spans 13 amino acids.